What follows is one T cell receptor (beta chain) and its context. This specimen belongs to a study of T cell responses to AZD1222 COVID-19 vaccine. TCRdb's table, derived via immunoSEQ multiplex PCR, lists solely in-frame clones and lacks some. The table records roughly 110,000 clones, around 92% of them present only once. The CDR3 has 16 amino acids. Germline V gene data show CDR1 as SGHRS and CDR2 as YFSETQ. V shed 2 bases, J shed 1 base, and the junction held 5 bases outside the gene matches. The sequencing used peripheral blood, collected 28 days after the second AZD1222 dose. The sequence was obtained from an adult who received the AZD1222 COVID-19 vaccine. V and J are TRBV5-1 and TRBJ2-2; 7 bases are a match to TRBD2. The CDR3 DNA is TGCGCCAGCAGCTTCGGCGGGAGACAGAACACCGGGGAGCTGTTTTTT. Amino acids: CASSFGGRQNTGELFF.